This is a list of T cell receptor beta chains from one sample in a study of early T cells in non-severe SARS-CoV-2 infection. A single record per CDR3 protein comes from TCRdb applying MiXCR to the 5' RACE reads. Of about 80,000 distinct CDR3 sequences in the sample, about an eighth are singletons; the top ten hold around 3.6%. Sequencing was performed on whole blood. The receptors originated from an adult who was a healthcare worker with PCR-confirmed SARS-CoV-2 infection or an uninfected control (not recorded which). Each CDR3 is given with its conserved first and last residue. A D gene is named only where the DNA matches it firmly. Clone size, where shown, is once, few, many, or a class for clones that have expanded.

size	V	J	D	DNA	CDR3
-	TRBV3-1	TRBJ1-1	-	TGTGCCAGCAGCCCTTCCCAGGGCGGGAACACTGAAGCTTTCTTT	CASSPSQGGNTEAFF
few	TRBV19	TRBJ1-3	-	TGTGCCAGTACTATATTCTCTGGAAACACCATATATTTT	CASTIFSGNTIYF
many	TRBV28	TRBJ2-1	-	TGTGCCAGCAGTCCCGGTGGGGGGCGTAAGAATGAGCAGTTCTTC	CASSPGGGRKNEQFF
-	TRBV6-6	TRBJ2-1	TRBD2	TGTGCCAGCAGTCCCGGACTAGCGGGAGCATCCAATGAGCAGTTCTTC	CASSPGLAGASNEQFF
few	TRBV28	TRBJ1-2	-	TGTGCCAGCAGTCTTTTGGGGTTAGACTATGGCTACACCTTC	CASSLLGLDYGYTF
-	TRBV27	TRBJ2-1	TRBD2	TGTGCCAGCAGTGTGACTAGCGGGGGTTACAATGAGCAGTTCTTC	CASSVTSGGYNEQFF
many	TRBV7-2	TRBJ2-3	TRBD2	TGTGCCAGCAGCTCCTTACTAGCGGTCACGCATACGCAGTATTTT	CASSSLLAVTHTQYF
-	TRBV9	TRBJ2-7	TRBD2	TGTGCCAGCAGCCCCCTCCCCGGGACTAGCAACGAGCAGTACTTC	CASSPLPGTSNEQYF
few	TRBV3-1	TRBJ1-2	-	TGTGCCAGCAGCCAAGAGGGGAAGGAATACTATGGCTACACCTTC	CASSQEGKEYYGYTF
many	TRBV29-1	TRBJ2-1	-	TGCAGCGTCGGTAGCGGAACCTACAATGAGCAGTTCTTC	CSVGSGTYNEQFF
many	TRBV4-2	TRBJ1-1	-	TGTGCCAGCAGCCAAGGGTGGCAAGCGGACACTGAAGCTTTCTTT	CASSQGWQADTEAFF
many	TRBV29-1	TRBJ2-5	TRBD1	TGCAGCGCTACAGGGGGCGTAGAGACCCAGTACTTC	CSATGGVETQYF
-	TRBV29-1	TRBJ1-5	-	TGCAGCGTTGGGCAGGGGTCTCAGCCCCAGCATTTT	CSVGQGSQPQHF
few	TRBV7-8	TRBJ2-1	-	TGTGCCAGCAGCTTAGTAGGCTACGACAATGAGCAGTTCTTC	CASSLVGYDNEQFF
-	TRBV6-2/TRBV6-3	TRBJ2-7	TRBD2	TGTGCCAGCAGGCTTGGACTAGCGGGCACCTACGAGCAGTACTTC	CASRLGLAGTYEQYF
few	TRBV7-9	TRBJ2-7	-	TGTGCCAGCAGCTTAGGCGGACAGACCTACGAGCAGTACTTC	CASSLGGQTYEQYF
-	TRBV20-1	TRBJ1-2	-	TGCAGTGCTAGAGTGGTCCAGGAAGCGTATGGCTACACCTTC	CSARVVQEAYGYTF
-	TRBV3-1	TRBJ1-4	-	TGTGCCAGCAGCCAAGTTCCGGGATGGGCTAATGAAAAACTGTTTTTT	CASSQVPGWANEKLFF
few	TRBV10-3	TRBJ2-3	-	TGTGCCTGCGCCAGCGGGAGCACAGATACGCAGTATTTT	CACASGSTDTQYF
few	TRBV2	TRBJ2-5	-	TGTGCCAGCAGTGATAATTACAGCGGGCAAGAGACCCAGTACTTC	CASSDNYSGQETQYF